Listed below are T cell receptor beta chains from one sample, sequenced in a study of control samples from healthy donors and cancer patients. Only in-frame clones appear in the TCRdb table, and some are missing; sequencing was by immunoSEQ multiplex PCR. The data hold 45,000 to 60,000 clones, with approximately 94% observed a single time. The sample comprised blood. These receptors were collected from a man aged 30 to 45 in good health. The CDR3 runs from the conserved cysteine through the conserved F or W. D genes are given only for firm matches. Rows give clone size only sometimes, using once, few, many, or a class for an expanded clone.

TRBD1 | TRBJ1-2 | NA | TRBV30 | TGTGCCTGGAGTGTACAGGGGCCTGGGGTCTACACCTTC | CAWSVQGPGVYTF
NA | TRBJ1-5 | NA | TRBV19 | TGTGCCAGTAGTCTCGGGGCAGATTATAGCAATCAGCCCCAGCATTTT | CASSLGADYSNQPQHF
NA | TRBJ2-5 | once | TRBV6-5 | TGTGCCAGCAGTTACTCTTCAGGGAAGGAGACCCAGTACTTC | CASSYSSGKETQYF
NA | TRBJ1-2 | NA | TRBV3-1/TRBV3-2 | TGTGCCAGCAGCCCTGGGACCTGGTATGGCTACACCTTC | CASSPGTWYGYTF
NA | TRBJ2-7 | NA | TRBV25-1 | TGTGCCAGCAGTTTCCCAGGAGGCTCCTACGAGCAGTACTTC | CASSFPGGSYEQYF
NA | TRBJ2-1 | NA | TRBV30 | TGTGCCTGGAGTGTAGGCCTAGCAGCCTACAATGAGCAGTTCTTC | CAWSVGLAAYNEQFF
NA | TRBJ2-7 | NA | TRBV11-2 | TGTGCCAGCAGTTCTCAACTGGACGGAGTCGAGCAGTACTTC | CASSSQLDGVEQYF
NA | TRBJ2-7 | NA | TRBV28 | TGTGCCAGCAGGGGCTCTAACGCCAACGAGCAGTACTTC | CASRGSNANEQYF
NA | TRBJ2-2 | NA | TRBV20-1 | TGCAGTGTAACGAACACCGGGGAGCTGTTTTTT | CSVTNTGELFF
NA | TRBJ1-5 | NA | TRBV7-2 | TGTGCCAGCAGCTTAGGTCTGTCGGGGGTAGGTCAGCCCCAGCATTTT | CASSLGLSGVGQPQHF
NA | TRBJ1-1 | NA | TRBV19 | TGTGCCAGTAGTATAGTCGCAGGCCCGTACACTGAAGCTTTCTTT | CASSIVAGPYTEAFF
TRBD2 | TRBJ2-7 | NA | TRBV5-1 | TGCGCCAGCAGCTTATCGGGAGGGGAGCAGTACTTC | CASSLSGGEQYF
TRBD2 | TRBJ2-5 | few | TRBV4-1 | TGCGCCAGCAGCCAAACAATGGCTAGCGGGAGGAAAGAGACCCAGTACTTC | CASSQTMASGRKETQYF
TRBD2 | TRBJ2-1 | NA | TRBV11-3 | TGTGCCAGCAGCCCCGAGCGGGGGGGCCTATGGGTTGAGCAGTTCTTC | CASSPERGGLWVEQFF
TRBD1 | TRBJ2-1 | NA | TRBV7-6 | TGTGCCAGCAGCTCAGGACAGGGGGCGCGCAATGAGCAGTTCTTC | CASSSGQGARNEQFF
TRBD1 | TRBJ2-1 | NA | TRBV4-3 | TGCGCCAGCAGCCCGGGACAGGGGGCATATGAGCAGTTCTTC | CASSPGQGAYEQFF
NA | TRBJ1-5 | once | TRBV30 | TGTGCCTGGAGCCTGGGCCGTGCCAATCAGCCCCAGCATTTT | CAWSLGRANQPQHF
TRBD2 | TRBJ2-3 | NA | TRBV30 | TGTGCCTGGAGGCTAGCGGGGGTCTACACAGATACGCAGTATTTT | CAWRLAGVYTDTQYF
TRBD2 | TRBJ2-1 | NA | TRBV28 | TGTGCCAGCAGTTTCGGAGCGGGGCGGTTGTACAATGAGCAGTTCTTC | CASSFGAGRLYNEQFF
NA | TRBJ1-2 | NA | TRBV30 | TGTGCCTGGGAAACTGGGACTCCTGGGGGGGATGGCTACACCTTC | CAWETGTPGGDGYTF
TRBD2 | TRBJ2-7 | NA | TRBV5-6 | TGTGCCAGCAGCCGGAATAGCGGGGCGGACGAGCAGTACTTC | CASSRNSGADEQYF
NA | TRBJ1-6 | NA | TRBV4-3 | TGCGCCAGCAGCCAAGATCATCAGGGGACGAATTCACCCCTCCACTTT | CASSQDHQGTNSPLHF
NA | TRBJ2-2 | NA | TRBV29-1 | TGCAGCGTAAGGGCCCTAAACACCGGGGAGCTGTTTTTT | CSVRALNTGELFF
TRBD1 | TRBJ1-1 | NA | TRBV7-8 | TGTGCCAGCAGCTTGGGACAGGGGACTGAAGCTTTCTTT | CASSLGQGTEAFF